This is a list of T cell receptor beta chains from one sample in a study of cytomegalovirus exposure and HLA in healthy donors. Data came from immunoSEQ multiplex PCR; TCRdb stores just in-frame clones and leaves some out. Seen in this sample are about 120,000 clones; the ten most common clones hold over 1.5%. The sequenced sample consisted of PBMCs. The receptors were sampled from a woman in her 40s in good health and CMV-seropositive. Each CDR3 is given with its conserved first and last residue. The order of the fields is J gene, V gene, D gene, CDR3 protein, CDR3 DNA. A D gene is named only where the DNA matches it firmly.

TRBJ2-1,TRBV30,NA,CAWSVEKREYNEQFF,TGTGCCTGGAGTGTAGAAAAACGGGAGTACAATGAGCAGTTCTTC
TRBJ2-7,TRBV18,NA,CASSTDFARSYEQYF,TGTGCCAGCTCCACGGATTTCGCGCGGAGCTACGAGCAGTACTTC
TRBJ1-2,TRBV6-5,NA,CASSPSRTRHYGYTF,TGTGCCAGCAGTCCATCCCGGACAAGGCACTATGGCTACACCTTC
TRBJ2-7,TRBV9,TRBD1,CASSPNRGPSYEQYF,TGTGCCAGCAGCCCTAACAGGGGGCCCTCCTACGAGCAGTACTTC
TRBJ1-2,TRBV10-3,TRBD1,CAISMGQGSSNYGYTF,TGTGCCATCAGTATGGGACAGGGTTCATCTAACTATGGCTACACCTTC
TRBJ1-3,TRBV6-1,TRBD1,CASSESRGNTIYF,TGTGCCAGCAGTGAATCCAGGGGGAACACCATATATTTT
TRBJ2-3,TRBV4-3,NA,CASSRQTPDTQYF,TGCGCCAGCAGCCGCCAAACTCCAGATACGCAGTATTTT
TRBJ1-1,TRBV19,NA,CASSIDRETEAFF,TGTGCCAGTAGTATAGACAGGGAAACTGAAGCTTTCTTT
TRBJ1-6,TRBV6-5,TRBD1,CASSWDRSNSPLHF,TGTGCCAGCAGCTGGGACAGGAGTAATTCACCCCTCCACTTT
TRBJ1-1,TRBV7-9,NA,CASSLGGGITEAFF,TGTGCCAGCAGCTTAGGTGGGGGGATCACTGAAGCTTTCTTT
TRBJ2-7,TRBV2,NA,CASSEEKELYEQYF,TGTGCCAGCAGTGAAGAGAAGGAGCTGTACGAGCAGTACTTC